This T cell receptor beta chain emerged from a study of blood T cell repertoires in COVID-19. In the original workflow: Nucleated cell number was recorded as an estimate derived from reference gene primer amplification. Assay: immunoSEQ multiplex PCR; the TCRdb copy retains only in-frame clones and omits some. Clonal size and the V and J genes are those of that table, whereas D and trimming came from the DNA. The repertoire holds about 670,000 clones, with 90% as singletons. Germline V gives CDR1 SGHTA, CDR2 FQGNSA. V dropped 3 bases and J dropped 3; count of bases not matched to a gene: 2. The CDR3 extends over 15 amino acids.

This TCR came from a woman between 18 and 30 years old with acute or convalescent COVID-19. V and J are TRBV7-2 and TRBJ2-1, with 10 nucleotides matching TRBD2. Sequencing input: peripheral blood. CDR3 residues: CASSFTSGVYNEQFF. DNA of the CDR3: TGTGCCAGCAGCTTTACTAGCGGGGTCTACAATGAGCAGTTCTTC.